What follows are 14 T cell receptor beta chains derived from one specimen sequenced in a study of blood T cell repertoires in COVID-19 (dated by TCRdb to 2018 to 2020). The library came from the immunoSEQ multiplex PCR assay. The immuneACCESS repertoire file appears here via TCRdb, limited to in-frame rearrangements. These files lack a portion of the clones; in checked studies, under half of the deficit traces to unresolved V genes, and the cause of the others is not known. In this sample the table shows over 250,000 clones, around 89% of which occur a single time. In total, the top ten clones hold about 3% of the sample. Sequencing was done on a sample of PBMCs or T cells enriched from blood (not recorded which). These receptors were collected from a woman between 50 and 59 years old who had recovered from COVID-19.

The chain joins TRBV19 to TRBJ2-2, with 10 bases that match TRBD2. CDR3 length: 14 residues. From germline, CDR1 is LNHDA and CDR2 SQIVND (reference sequence). With V trimmed by 6 bases and J by 6 bases, 4 bases remained unmatched. The CDR3 sequence: CASRLAGKAGELFF. CDR3 nucleotides: TGTGCCAGTAGACTAGCGGGAAAGGCCGGGGAGCTGTTTTTT.

V is TRBV18 and J is TRBJ2-7; TRBD2 matches 7 bases. The germline gives CDR1 KGHSH, CDR2 LQKENI. This CDR3 spans 17 amino acids. V was clipped by 1 base and J by 5 bases; unmatched bases: 14. In DNA form, the CDR3 reads TGTGCCAGCTCACCACTGAGAGGCGGGGGATCCATGCACGAGCAGTACTTC. Translating it yields CASSPLRGGGSMHEQYF.

The chain has TRBV28 and TRBJ2-1; 9 bases are a match to TRBD1. The germline V gene encodes CDR1 MDHEN and CDR2 SYDVKM. This CDR3 is 15 amino acids long. Trimming removed 10 bases from V and 7 bases from J; junction bases left unmatched: 14. This chain's CDR3 is CATELNRDRVNEQFF. CDR3 coding DNA: TGTGCCACCGAACTTAACAGGGACAGGGTAAATGAGCAGTTCTTC.

This clone has just a few counts. The V gene is TRBV5-1, the J gene TRBJ1-3; TRBD1 is a possible D gene (5 bases). Trimming removed 4 bases at V and 7 bases at J, with 24 bases between. This CDR3 has 17 residues. Germline V gives CDR1 SGHRS, CDR2 YFSETQ. The CDR3 is CASSLMPPDSSRNTIYF. Here the CDR3 DNA reads TGCGCCAGCAGCCTAATGCCACCCGACAGCTCCCGGAACACCATATATTTT.

The chain recombines TRBV28 with TRBJ1-1; a weak D match, TRBD1 (5 bases). V was cut by 2 bases and J by 3 bases, with 7 bases left in between. Germline CDR1 reads MDHEN; CDR2 reads SYDVKM. CDR3 length: 13 residues. As DNA, the CDR3 is TGTGCCAGCAGTTTAAGCAGGGACACTGAAGCTTTCTTT. Amino acids: CASSLSRDTEAFF.

The chain joins TRBV20-1 to TRBJ1-2; D not resolved. Per the germline V gene, CDR1 is DFQATT and CDR2 is SNEGSKA (reference sequence). This CDR3 contains 10 residues. V was pared by 7 bases and J by 6 bases, with 9 bases between. CDR3 in amino acids: CSVWSDGYTF. The CDR3 coding sequence is TGCAGTGTGTGGAGTGATGGCTACACCTTC.

The gene calls are TRBV7-8 and TRBJ2-6, with unresolved D. The CDR3 is 15 residues long. CDR1 is SGHVS, CDR2 FQNEAQ, per germline. V gave up 5 bases and J gave up 2 bases, with 10 bases separating them. CDR3 residues: CASSLLSTGANVLTF. Here the CDR3 DNA reads TGTGCCAGCAGCCTACTGAGTACTGGGGCCAACGTCCTGACTTTC. The whole variable domain, filled in from reference TRBV7-8 and TRBJ2-6, reads GAGVSQSPRYKVAKRGQDVALRCDPISGHVSLFWYQQALGQGPEFLTYFQNEAQLDKSGLPSDRFFAERPEGSVSTLKIQRTQQEDSAVYLCASSLLSTGANVLTFGAGSRLTVL.

This chain links TRBV7-3 with TRBJ2-1, with TRBD2 matching over 7 bases. V lost 5 bases and J lost 4; bases outside the gene matches: 5. The CDR3 loop spans 14 amino acids. Germline V CDR1 and CDR2: SGHTA, FQGTGA. The CDR3: CASSAGTNYNEQFF. In nucleotides, the CDR3 is TGTGCCAGCAGCGCGGGGACTAATTACAATGAGCAGTTCTTC.

The count of this clone is one. The V call is TRBV15, the J call TRBJ1-2, with no clear D. With 0 bases removed from V and 4 bases from J, the gap between germline ends came to 9 bases. Germline values: CDR1 LNHNV, CDR2 YYDKDF (reference sequence). The CDR3 is made up of 14 amino acids. The CDR3 DNA reads as TGTGCCACCAGCAGAGATCGACATACCTATGGCTACACCTTC. This translates into CATSRDRHTYGYTF.

This clone has just one count. V gene TRBV10-3 combines with J gene TRBJ2-5, with TRBD2 identical over 7 bases. V gave up 4 bases and J gave up 2 bases; unmatched junction bases: 7. Germline lookup yields CDR1 ENHRY and CDR2 SYGVKD. The CDR3 totals 15 residues. For the CDR3, the DNA is TGTGCCATCAGTGGACTCCCCGGGGGGCAAGAGACCCAGTACTTC. Protein product: CAISGLPGGQETQYF.

The chain recombines TRBV6-2 or TRBV6-3 with TRBJ2-1; maybe TRBD2 (5 bases). The CDR3 loop spans 14 amino acids. The V gene lost 3 bases and the J gene lost 6 bases, with 12 bases spanning the gap. Germline CDR1 reads MNHEY; CDR2 reads SVGEGT. DNA of the CDR3: TGTGCCAGCAGTTATGGGCTAGCCTTCAATGAGCAGTTCTTC. Protein product: CASSYGLAFNEQFF.

This chain connects TRBV4-3 to TRBJ2-1, with D unresolved. The CDR3 is 15 amino acids. CDR1 is LGHNA, CDR2 YSLEER, per germline. V lost 2 bases and J lost 5, with 13 bases in between. This CDR3 is CASSQRNSGNNEQFF. The CDR3 region has the DNA TGCGCCAGCAGCCAACGGAATTCGGGTAACAATGAGCAGTTCTTC.

For this clone: Other DNA sequences from this sample encode an identical CDR3 as well. The chain is built from TRBV7-2 and TRBJ1-1; D is ambiguous. V lost 3 bases to trimming and J lost 2 bases, with 4 bases between them. This CDR3 has 12 residues. Germline V gives CDR1 SGHTA, CDR2 FQGNSA. In DNA form, the CDR3 reads TGTGCCAGCAGCTTCAGAAACACTGAAGCTTTCTTT. Translation gives CASSFRNTEAFF.

V and J are TRBV11-2 and TRBJ1-2; D uncertain. V shed 1 base and J shed 5 bases, with 8 bases lying between them. The germline V gene has CDR1 SGHAT and CDR2 FQNNGV. The CDR3 is 13 residues long. CDR3 amino acids: CASSLGVKYGYTF. In DNA form, the CDR3 reads TGTGCCAGCAGCTTAGGTGTCAAATATGGCTACACCTTC.